The 18 T cell receptor beta chains given below trace back to one sample, sequenced in a study of T cells in women clearing cervical HPV infection (dated by TCRdb to between 2018 and 2020). The library was obtained by the immunoSEQ multiplex PCR assay. In its TCRdb copy, this immuneACCESS table keeps in-frame sequences only and misses some clones. Where compared with another copy, unresolved V genes explain less than half of these, and the others have no known cause. For this sample, the table gives about 22,000 clones. About 3.3% of the sample rests with the top ten. Sequenced input: blood buffy coat. The receptors were gathered from a woman aged 18-70 years with a cervical HPV16 infection that either progressed to CIN3+ or cleared (not recorded which).

In the case of this clone: The read comes to an end 3 residues before the CDR3 does, leaving the germline J gene to fill in the end. The V call is TRBV6-2 or TRBV6-3, the J call TRBJ2-5; no reliable D call. V dropped 4 bases and J dropped 5 bases, with 14 bases sitting between them. Looked up from germline, CDR1 is MNHEY and CDR2 is SVGEGT. The CDR3 totals 14 residues. The DNA read from the CDR3 is TGTGCCAGCAGTTTCGTGTCCCAGAGGGAGACC. This translates into CASSFVSQRET. The CDR3 in full is CASSFVSQRETQYF.

For this clone: The read stops 3 residues short of the end of the CDR3; the missing end is completed from the germline J gene. The chain carries TRBV5-1 and TRBJ2-3; D gene uncertain. Looked up from germline, CDR1 is SGHRS and CDR2 is YFSETQ. V dropped 4 bases and J dropped 0 bases, with 6 bases sitting between them. The CDR3 covers 13 residues. The sequenced CDR3 bases are TGCGCCAGCAGCGGCGGAAGCACAGATACG. Translating it yields CASSGGSTDT. The full CDR3 is CASSGGSTDTQYF.

About this clone: Read sequence stops 3 residues before the CDR3 end, and the germline J gene provides the missing end. The V and J genes are TRBV6-1 and TRBJ2-2; D is possibly TRBD2 (5 bases). The CDR3 has 15 residues. V was trimmed by 4 bases and J by 2 bases, leaving 11 bases between them. CDR1 MNHNS and CDR2 SASEGT come from the germline V gene. Partial CDR3 DNA: TGTGCCAGCAGTGCCCTGCGGGTTAACACCGGGGAG. As protein: CASSALRVNTGE. The full CDR3 is CASSALRVNTGELFF.

As regards this clone: The read finishes 3 residues shy of the CDR3 end, and the germline J gene is used to complete it. V usage is TRBV7-8 and J usage is TRBJ2-7; D possibly corresponds to TRBD1 (6 bases). This CDR3 has 16 amino acids. Germline CDR1 and CDR2: SGHVS and FQNEAQ. V dropped 2 bases and J dropped 5 bases, with 19 bases sitting between them. This chain's CDR3 is CASSLLSRQGSHEQYF. The part of the CDR3 DNA that was read is TGTGCCAGCAGCTTACTTTCACGGCAGGGGTCCCACGAG.

As concerns this clone: The missing CDR3 end, 3 residues past where the read stops, is filled in from the germline J gene. The rearrangement links TRBV6-2 or TRBV6-3 to TRBJ2-1, with D uncertain. The CDR3 length is 13 residues. Trimming cost V 6 bases and J 3 bases, with 9 bases left between them. The germline gives CDR1 MNHEY, CDR2 SVGEGT. CDR3 region: CASRFDNYNEQFF. CDR3 DNA, as far as it was read: TGTGCCAGCAGATTTGACAACTACAATGAG.

On this clone: The read halts 3 residues ahead of the CDR3 end, with the missing end drawn from the germline J gene. The chain recombines TRBV30 with TRBJ1-4; D might be TRBD1 (5 bases). Germline V CDR1 and CDR2: GTSNPN, SVGIG (reference sequence). Trimming shortened V by 3 bases and J by 7 bases, and 9 bases separated the two germline ends. CDR3 length: 12 amino acids. The chain's CDR3 is CAWSDSPEKLFF. CDR3 DNA, as far as it was read: TGTGCCTGGAGCGACAGTCCTGAAAAA.

In the case of this clone: Coverage ceases 3 residues before the CDR3 finishes, and the germline J gene fills in the end. The chain uses TRBV30 and TRBJ2-6, with D unresolved. CDR3 length: 13 amino acids. Germline lookup yields CDR1 GTSNPN and CDR2 SVGIG (reference sequence). The V end was cut by 3 bases, the J end by 0 bases, with 3 bases between. This CDR3 reads CAWSNSGANVLTF. CDR3 bases read: TGTGCCTGGAGCAACTCTGGGGCCAACGTC.

Comments on this clone: The read comes to an end 3 residues before the CDR3 does, leaving the germline J gene to fill in the end. The chain links TRBV30 to TRBJ1-5; possibly TRBD1 for D (6 bases). There are 16 residues in the CDR3. Germline V gives CDR1 GTSNPN, CDR2 SVGIG (reference sequence). V shed 5 bases and J shed 0 bases, with 17 bases lying between them. CDR3 amino acids: CAWAQGQPYSNQPQHF. CDR3 DNA, as far as it was read: TGTGCCTGGGCCCAAGGACAGCCTTATAGCAATCAGCCC.

Remarks on this clone: The DNA ends 3 residues before the CDR3 does, and the rest of the CDR3 is filled in from the germline J gene. The chain joins TRBV4-2 to TRBJ2-5, with TRBD2 as a possible D gene (6 bases). Trimming took 1 base from V and 4 from J, leaving 13 bases between them. Germline V lookup: CDR1 LGHNA, CDR2 YNFKEQ. The CDR3 is 15 residues long. The sequenced CDR3 bases are TGTGCCAGCAGCCAAGCAACTAGCCGAGGAGAGACC. It yields the protein CASSQATSRGET. The entire CDR3 reads CASSQATSRGETQYF.

Concerning this clone itself: The DNA ends 3 residues before the CDR3 does, and the rest of the CDR3 is filled in from the germline J gene. The gene calls are TRBV6-1 and TRBJ1-1, with a weak D call TRBD1 (5 bases). V lost 4 bases to trimming and J lost 0 bases, with 9 bases between them. This CDR3 is built from 14 residues. The germline CDR1 and CDR2 sequences are MNHNS and SASEGT. CDR3 residues: CASSAQQVNTEAFF. The covered CDR3 bases are TGTGCCAGCAGTGCGCAACAGGTGAACACTGAA.

Regarding this clone: The read falls 3 residues short of the CDR3 end, and the missing part is taken from the germline J gene. The V and J genes are TRBV5-1 and TRBJ1-6, with a tentative D call TRBD1 (5 bases). The CDR3 consists of 15 residues. Per the germline V gene, CDR1 is SGHRS and CDR2 is YFSETQ. V was shortened by 4 bases and J by 9 bases, with 17 bases between the two germline ends. The CDR3 DNA, read in part, is TGCGCCAGCAGCGTACGGCGGGTCGGGGGTTCACCC. Its translation: CASSVRRVGGSP. The whole CDR3 is CASSVRRVGGSPLHF.

As regards this clone: The read is 3 residues too short to cover the CDR3 end, so that end is filled in from the germline J gene. V usage is TRBV5-6 and J usage is TRBJ2-3; unclear D gene. CDR1 is SGHDT and CDR2 is YYEEEE in the germline V gene. The CDR3 runs to 10 residues. Partial CDR3 DNA: TGTGCCAGCAGCTTGGAGGCG. Its protein product is CASSLEA. The complete CDR3 sequence is CASSLEAQYF.

A remark on this clone: The CDR3 extends 3 residues past the end of the read, so its final part is completed from the germline J gene. This chain links TRBV5-1 with TRBJ2-7, with 9 positions matching TRBD2. This CDR3 spans 14 amino acids. V trimming: 4 bases; J trimming: 5 bases; junction bases outside the gene matches: 7. Germline CDR1 is SGHRS and CDR2 is YFSETQ. This CDR3 is CASSDSGRVDEQYF. The sequenced part of the CDR3 DNA is TGCGCCAGCAGCGATAGCGGGAGAGTCGACGAG.

As for this clone: The read ends 3 residues shy of where the CDR3 ends; the end is completed using the germline J gene. The chain uses TRBV7-8 and TRBJ1-1; 7 positions match TRBD1. V lost 6 bases to trimming and J lost 4 bases; unmatched junction nucleotides: 11. This CDR3 is 15 amino acids long. Looked up from germline, CDR1 is SGHVS and CDR2 is FQNEAQ. CDR3 DNA (partial): TGTGCCAGCAGGCCTAACAGGGGAGGTGGCACTGAA. This sequence encodes CASRPNRGGGTE. The entire CDR3 protein reads CASRPNRGGGTEAFF.

With respect to this clone: The sequenced fragment ends 3 residues before the CDR3 boundary, so the rest is inferred from the germline J gene. The rearrangement uses TRBV29-1 and TRBJ1-1; 7 bases fit TRBD1. The length of the CDR3 is 10 residues. Germline CDR1 and CDR2: SQVTM and ANQGSEA. The chain's CDR3 is CSVDTGDAFF. CDR3 bases read: TGCAGCGTTGATACAGGGGAT.

Note on this clone: The read finishes 3 residues shy of the CDR3 end, and the germline J gene is used to complete it. The chain recombines TRBV2 with TRBJ1-1, with D uncertain. V dropped 6 bases and J dropped 2 bases, with 10 bases sitting between them. This CDR3 is 13 amino acids long. Germline CDR1 is SNHLY and CDR2 is FYNNEI. The CDR3 reads CASRGLLNTEAFF. Partial CDR3 DNA: TGTGCCAGCAGAGGGCTGTTAAACACTGAA.

Remarks on this clone: The read halts 3 residues ahead of the CDR3 end, with the missing end drawn from the germline J gene. The J gene is TRBJ2-7, the V gene TRBV5-1, with 9 bases fitting TRBD2. The CDR3 consists of 16 residues. The V segment lost 5 bases and the J segment 2 bases; nucleotides outside the gene matches: 11. Germline lookup yields CDR1 SGHRS and CDR2 YFSETQ. CDR3 in amino acids: CASRKTIAGATYEQYF. The CDR3 DNA, read in part, is TGCGCCAGCAGAAAGACCATAGCGGGAGCCACCTACGAG. Supplemented by reference TRBV5-1 and TRBJ2-7, the full variable domain reads KAGVTQTPRYLIKTRGQQVTLSCSPISGHRSVSWYQQTPGQGLQFLFEYFSETQRNKGNFPGRFSGRQFSNSRSEMNVSTLELGDSALYLCASRKTIAGATYEQYFGPGTRLTVT.

Concerning this clone itself: From the germline J gene comes the end of the CDR3, since the read stops 3 residues before it. The chain recombines TRBV25-1 with TRBJ2-5; weak D call: TRBD2 (6 bases). Germline assignment: CDR1 MGHDK and CDR2 SYGVNS. This CDR3 comprises 14 residues. The germline V and J ends were trimmed by 5 bases and 3 bases, with 13 bases remaining between them. The CDR3 protein is CASSRRGGEETQYF. The covered CDR3 bases are TGTGCCAGCAGTAGGAGGGGCGGGGAAGAGACC.